Shown below are 26 T cell receptor beta chains from a single sample sequenced in a study of blood T cell repertoires in COVID-19. Profiling relied on immunoSEQ multiplex PCR, and the TCRdb table lists in-frame clones only, not all of them. In the table there are under 300,000 clones, approximately 78% of which are singletons. Specimen: peripheral blood. The receptors were sampled from a woman aged 55-70 years with active or convalescent COVID-19.

This clone was recorded once. CDR3: CASSQDWRGRSYEQYF. For the CDR3, the DNA is TGCGCCAGCAGCCAAGATTGGAGGGGTCGGTCCTACGAGCAGTACTTC. The gene calls are TRBV4-1 and TRBJ2-7; perhaps TRBD2 as D (6 bases). V lost 0 bases and J lost 1, with 13 bases in between. CDR3 length: 16 residues. Germline values: CDR1 MGHRA, CDR2 YSYEKL.

This clone was recorded a few times. The chain joins TRBV30 to TRBJ1-1, with 8 bases fitting TRBD1. Germline V gives CDR1 GTSNPN, CDR2 SVGIG (reference sequence). V gave up 0 bases and J gave up 1 base; unmatched junction bases: 1. The CDR3 length is 14 residues. The chain's CDR3 is CAWSVGTGNTEAFF. In DNA, the CDR3 is TGTGCCTGGAGTGTTGGGACAGGGAACACTGAAGCTTTCTTT. Combining the CDR3 with reference TRBV30 and TRBJ1-1 gives the whole variable domain SQTIHQWPATLVQPVGSPLSLECTVEGTSNPNLYWYRQAAGRGLQLLFYSVGIGQISSEVPQNLSASRPQDRQFILSSKKLLLSDSGFYLCAWSVGTGNTEAFFGQGTRLTVV.

The V call is TRBV7-2, the J call TRBJ2-3; D possibly corresponds to TRBD1 (6 bases). Germline CDR1 reads SGHTA; CDR2 reads FQGNSA. The germline V and J ends were trimmed by 5 bases and 4 bases, with 13 bases remaining between them. The CDR3 has 14 residues. This CDR3 reads CASSPYRVPDTQYF. The CDR3 coding sequence is TGTGCCAGCAGCCCCTACAGGGTCCCAGATACGCAGTATTTT.

The chain links TRBV11-3 to TRBJ1-4, with 7 bases identical to TRBD1. CDR3 length: 17 residues. The V gene end was trimmed by 3 bases and the J gene end by 2 bases; junction bases not matched to a gene: 9. Germline V gene sequence: CDR1 SGHNT, CDR2 YENEEA. The CDR3 DNA reads TGTGCCAGCAGCTTTAGGGACAGACTGGAGACTAATGAAAAACTGTTTTTT. Its protein product is CASSFRDRLETNEKLFF.

The J gene is TRBJ2-2, the V gene TRBV19; 11 bases fit TRBD1. The CDR3 runs to 17 residues. The V and J ends lost 4 bases and 3 bases, in that order; junction bases with no gene match: 7. Germline CDR1 is LNHDA and CDR2 is SQIVND (reference sequence). In DNA, the CDR3 is TGTGCCAGTAGTACTTGGACAGGGGGCAGGGACACCGGGGAGCTGTTTTTT. It is translated as CASSTWTGGRDTGELFF.

V and J are TRBV4-1 and TRBJ1-5; TRBD1 aligns across 9 bases. Losses at the gene ends were 5 bases for V and 1 base for J; bases not matched to a gene: 6. Germline V lookup: CDR1 MGHRA, CDR2 YSYEKL. The CDR3 consists of 16 residues. CDR3 sequence (DNA): TGCGCCAGCAGCTCTCCCGGGACAGGGAGCAATCAGCCCCAGCATTTT. It translates to CASSSPGTGSNQPQHF.

This chain joins TRBV14 and TRBJ2-3, with D maybe TRBD2 (6 bases). The CDR3 consists of 15 residues. V lost 3 bases and J lost 0, with 10 bases in between. CDR1 is SGHDN, CDR2 FVKESK, per germline. CDR3 amino acids: CASSQIGGSTDTQYF. In nucleotides, the CDR3 is TGTGCCAGCAGCCAGATCGGGGGTAGCACAGATACGCAGTATTTT.

The chain carries TRBV2 and TRBJ1-5; TRBD1 matches 7 bases. The CDR3 runs 15 residues. Germline V gives CDR1 SNHLY, CDR2 FYNNEI. V was pared by 6 bases and J by 0 bases, with 5 bases of the junction left unmatched. DNA for the CDR3: TGTGCCAGCAGGGTAACAGGGGATAGCAATCAGCCCCAGCATTTT. Translation: CASRVTGDSNQPQHF.

The chain couples TRBV6-6 to TRBJ2-7, with no clear D. The CDR3 sequence is 14 residues long. V was cut by 6 bases and J by 0 bases, with 12 bases left in between. Germline V gene sequence: CDR1 MNHNY, CDR2 SVGAGI (reference sequence). The CDR3 coding sequence is TGTGCCAGCAGACCCCCCGCAGGCTCCTACGAGCAGTACTTC. It translates to CASRPPAGSYEQYF.

The V call is TRBV7-9, the J call TRBJ1-3; 8 bases are a match to TRBD1. Germline lookup yields CDR1 SEHNR and CDR2 FQNEAQ (reference sequence). After removal of 4 bases from V and 0 bases from J, the junction contained 8 bases not matched to a gene. CDR3 size: 17 residues. CDR3 nucleotide sequence: TGTGCCAGCAGCTACTACAGGGGGACCCTCTCTGGAAACACCATATATTTT. Translating it yields CASSYYRGTLSGNTIYF.

The chain carries TRBV2 and TRBJ2-3; maybe TRBD2 (5 bases). Germline V CDR1 and CDR2: SNHLY, FYNNEI. Trimming removed 4 bases at V and 8 bases at J, with 13 bases between. This CDR3 region has 13 residues. The DNA of the CDR3 is TGTGCCAGCAGTGGTATGCGAGAGGGTACGCAGTATTTT. Protein: CASSGMREGTQYF.

This clone was counted a single time. The chain couples TRBV6-5 to TRBJ1-4, with unresolved D. From germline, CDR1 is MNHEY and CDR2 SVGAGI. The CDR3 length is 16 residues. Between the trimmed V and J ends, which lost 2 bases and 1 base, there was a span of 11 bases. The CDR3 sequence is CASSYAVSGTNEKLFF. The CDR3 DNA reads TGTGCCAGCAGTTACGCAGTCAGTGGAACTAATGAAAAACTGTTTTTT.

This sequence joins TRBV2 and TRBJ2-2; unclear D gene. With 3 bases removed from V and 5 bases from J, the gap between germline ends came to 16 bases. The CDR3 length is 16 residues. Germline assignment: CDR1 SNHLY and CDR2 FYNNEI. CDR3 amino acids: CASSERQLYGTGELFF. The CDR3 DNA reads TGTGCCAGCAGTGAGCGGCAGCTCTATGGGACCGGGGAGCTGTTTTTT.

This chain uses TRBV2 with TRBJ1-1, with D perhaps TRBD1 (5 bases). The CDR3 has 19 amino acids. Germline values: CDR1 SNHLY, CDR2 FYNNEI. V lost 6 bases, J lost 6 bases, and 32 bases lay in between. CDR3 nucleotides: TGTGCCAGCAGCGGCGGCGCGGGCCCAAGGCGGGGGACCAGCCCTGAAGCTTTCTTT. It yields the protein CASSGGAGPRRGTSPEAFF.

This clone has only a few counts. The rearrangement joins TRBV5-6 to TRBJ1-2; 7 bases map to TRBD1. V was pared by 4 bases and J by 3 bases, with 3 bases of the junction left unmatched. The CDR3 runs 13 residues. Germline V gives CDR1 SGHDT, CDR2 YYEEEE. CDR3 DNA sequence: TGTGCCAGCAGCATCGACAGGGACTATGGCTACACCTTC. This gives the protein CASSIDRDYGYTF.

This chain joins TRBV10-3 and TRBJ2-7, with 7 bases that match TRBD1. Germline CDR1 ENHRY, CDR2 SYGVKD. The CDR3 covers 12 residues. The trim removed 10 bases at V and 3 bases at J, leaving 6 bases unmatched. CDR3 residues: CATRQGDYEQYF. The DNA of the CDR3 is TGTGCCACCCGACAGGGCGACTACGAGCAGTACTTC.

This clone was picked up one time. The V call is TRBV4-1, the J call TRBJ1-2; D remains ambiguous. The CDR3 covers 16 residues. In germline, CDR1 is MGHRA, CDR2 YSYEKL. V was shortened by 1 base and J by 0 bases, with 12 bases between the two germline ends. DNA for the CDR3: TGCGCCAGCAGCCAAGGGGAGGGAGGGCCTAACTATGGCTACACCTTC. Protein sequence: CASSQGEGGPNYGYTF.

This sequence joins TRBV7-9 and TRBJ1-6, with D hard to call. The CDR3 sequence is 14 residues long. Trimming took off 4 bases at V and 9 bases at J, with 13 bases between the two ends. Germline V gives CDR1 SEHNR, CDR2 FQNEAQ (reference sequence). The CDR3 nucleotides are TGTGCCAGCAGCTCCGGAGAGGGAGGTTCACCCCTCCACTTT. Amino acid sequence: CASSSGEGGSPLHF. Using reference TRBV7-9 and TRBJ1-6 for the parts outside the CDR3, the full variable domain is DTGVSQNPRHKITKRGQNVTFRCDPISEHNRLYWYRQTLGQGPEFLTYFQNEAQLEKSRLLSDRFSAERPKGSFSTLEIQRTEQGDSAMYLCASSSGEGGSPLHFGNGTRLTVT.

A single count supports this clone. The chain has TRBV6-5 and TRBJ2-1; TRBD2 matches at 9 bases. V gave up 7 bases and J gave up 2 bases; unmatched junction bases: 3. Germline V gives CDR1 MNHEY, CDR2 SVGAGI. The CDR3 is made up of 14 amino acids. The CDR3 DNA follows: TGTGCCAGCAAAGGCGGGGGGGCCTACAATGAGCAGTTCTTC. This encodes CASKGGGAYNEQFF.

The chain recombines TRBV7-8 with TRBJ2-3; 9 nucleotides align to TRBD2. V gave up 2 bases and J gave up 2 bases; unmatched junction bases: 8. The CDR3 is 17 residues long. Per the germline V gene, CDR1 is SGHVS and CDR2 is FQNEAQ. The CDR3 region has the DNA TGTGCCAGCAGCTTAAGCGGGGGGCCCCTAACCACAGATACGCAGTATTTT. Translating it yields CASSLSGGPLTTDTQYF.

J is TRBJ1-1 and V is TRBV3-1 (or the pseudogene TRBV3-2); possibly TRBD1 for D (5 bases). The CDR3 loop spans 13 amino acids. Germline-derived CDR1 and CDR2 are LGHDT and YNNKEL (reference sequence). V lost 0 bases to trimming and J lost 10 bases, with 12 bases between them. CDR3 loop: CASSQEFTGGAFF. CDR3 in DNA: TGTGCCAGCAGCCAAGAGTTTACAGGCGGAGCTTTCTTT.

The V and J genes are TRBV18 and TRBJ1-2; a possible D gene is TRBD1 (5 bases). V lost 0 bases, J lost 2 bases, and 7 bases lay in between. The CDR3 is made up of 14 amino acids. Looked up from germline, CDR1 is KGHSH and CDR2 is LQKENI. In nucleotides, the CDR3 is TGTGCCAGCTCACCACCTGCAGGGAACTATGGCTACACCTTC. This encodes CASSPPAGNYGYTF.

This clone was seen only a few times. The chain carries TRBV18 and TRBJ2-5; D might be TRBD1 (6 bases). Germline V gene data show CDR1 as KGHSH and CDR2 as LQKENI. The CDR3 runs 14 residues. Trimming pared 0 bases from V and 5 bases from J, leaving 10 bases between. CDR3 nucleotides: TGTGCCAGCTCACCACCGTCCCAGGGGGAGACCCAGTACTTC. Translated: CASSPPSQGETQYF. The whole variable domain, filled in from reference TRBV18 and TRBJ2-5, reads NAGVMQNPRHLVRRRGQEARLRCSPMKGHSHVYWYRQLPEEGLKFMVYLQKENIIDESGMPKERFSAEFPKEGPSILRIQQVVRGDSAAYFCASSPPSQGETQYFGPGTRLLVL.

V and J are TRBV7-8 and TRBJ1-2, with D tentatively TRBD1 (6 bases). V lost 5 bases and J lost 3, with 10 bases in between. From germline, CDR1 is SGHVS and CDR2 FQNEAQ. CDR3 size: 13 residues. Here the CDR3 reads CASSDTGYYGYTF. Here the CDR3 DNA reads TGTGCCAGCAGCGATACAGGGTACTATGGCTACACCTTC.

This chain links TRBV11-2 with TRBJ1-5, with unresolved D. The V end was cut by 4 bases, the J end by 3 bases, with 16 bases between. Looked up from germline, CDR1 is SGHAT and CDR2 is FQNNGV. The length of the CDR3 is 16 residues. The CDR3 protein is CASSSQLRGSNQPQHF. The DNA for the CDR3 is TGTGCCAGCAGCTCCCAGTTACGGGGATCCAATCAGCCCCAGCATTTT. Together with reference TRBV11-2 and TRBJ1-5, the CDR3 gives the full variable domain: EAGVAQSPRYKIIEKRQSVAFWCNPISGHATLYWYQQILGQGPKLLIQFQNNGVVDDSQLPKDRFSAERLKGVDSTLKIQPAKLEDSAVYLCASSSQLRGSNQPQHFGDGTRLSIL.

V usage is TRBV9 and J usage is TRBJ2-7; D might be TRBD1 (5 bases). V gave up 4 bases and J gave up 4 bases, with 15 bases separating them. The germline gives CDR1 SGDLS, CDR2 YYNGEE. The CDR3 totals 14 residues. Written as DNA, the CDR3 is TGTGCCAGCAGCACGCGGCCGACAGATTACGAGCAGTACTTC. This gives the protein CASSTRPTDYEQYF.